These 9 T cell receptor beta chains originate from one sample sequenced in a study of T cells after posttransplantation cyclophosphamide. The assay was immunoSEQ multiplex PCR, and TCRdb's table has in-frame clones only and misses some. The sample has 12,000 or so clones, under 95% seen once. Busulfan-fludarabine conditioning, marrow transplant, and cyclophosphamide on days +3 and +4 were administered. Specimen: PBMCs, collected after allogeneic stem cell transplant with posttransplant cyclophosphamide. These receptor sequences come from a female patient younger than 45 who received an allogeneic stem cell transplant from an unrelated donor, was CMV-positive, and had no GVHD. A subset of T cells may come from the graft donor.

This clone was observed a single time. The genes are TRBV5-1 and TRBJ2-7; tentative D call: TRBD2 (6 bases). Trimming pared 7 bases from V and 2 bases from J, leaving 19 bases between. The CDR3 runs to 15 residues. CDR1 SGHRS and CDR2 YFSETQ come from the germline V gene. CDR3 in DNA: TGCGCCAGCGGCCGCGGGGCTGGAAAAGCCTACGAGCAGTACTTC. Its protein product is CASGRGAGKAYEQYF.

The chain carries TRBV11-1 and TRBJ1-1; D unresolved. V gave up 3 bases and J gave up 2 bases, with 10 bases separating them. The CDR3 contains 14 residues. Germline V gene data show CDR1 as SGHAT and CDR2 as FQDESV (reference sequence). The CDR3 protein is CASSFFSGNTEAFF. CDR3 coding DNA: TGTGCCAGCAGCTTTTTTTCAGGTAACACTGAAGCTTTCTTT.

The gene calls are TRBV11-2 and TRBJ2-1; 7 bases align to TRBD2. The ends lost 1 base at V and 12 bases at J; junction bases unmatched: 12. Germline assignment: CDR1 SGHAT and CDR2 FQNNGV. The CDR3 length is 15 residues. CDR3 protein: CASSLVLANPEPQFF. The CDR3 nucleotides read TGTGCCAGCAGCTTAGTACTAGCGAACCCGGAACCGCAGTTCTTC. Looking up the rest from reference TRBV11-2 and TRBJ2-1 gives the full variable domain: EAGVAQSPRYKIIEKRQSVAFWCNPISGHATLYWYQQILGQGPKLLIQFQNNGVVDDSQLPKDRFSAERLKGVDSTLKIQPAKLEDSAVYLCASSLVLANPEPQFFGPGTRLTVL.

The V and J genes are TRBV7-2 and TRBJ2-7, with 10 nucleotides matching TRBD2. Trimming cost V 5 bases and J 4 bases; bases outside gene matches: 8. Germline V gene data show CDR1 as SGHTA and CDR2 as FQGNSA. The CDR3 spans 15 residues. Here the CDR3 DNA reads TGTGCCAGCAGCCCTACTAGCGGGGAGGGGTACGAGCAGTACTTC. This sequence encodes CASSPTSGEGYEQYF.

The chain combines TRBV5-4 with TRBJ1-2; D possibly corresponds to TRBD1 (6 bases). V dropped 3 bases and J dropped 7 bases, with 16 bases sitting between them. Looked up from germline, CDR1 is SGHNT and CDR2 is YYREEE (reference sequence). The CDR3 loop spans 14 amino acids. CDR3 DNA: TGTGCCAGCAGCTGGGGACAAACTAGAGGTGGCTACACCTTC. Amino acid sequence: CASSWGQTRGGYTF.

The CDR3 bases are TGTGCCAGTACCAACACGGGCGGGGCAGGTCCGACGAGGTTCACAGATACGCAGTATTTT. Encoded protein: CASTNTGGAGPTRFTDTQYF. This rearrangement joins TRBV19 to TRBJ2-3; D perhaps matches TRBD2 (6 bases). Germline V gene data show CDR1 as LNHDA and CDR2 as SQIVND (reference sequence). The V end was cut by 7 bases, the J end by 2 bases, with 31 bases between. The CDR3 totals 20 residues.

The table lists this clone with a count of one. V is TRBV2 and J is TRBJ2-5; maybe TRBD1 (5 bases). Germline V gives CDR1 SNHLY, CDR2 FYNNEI. The germline V and J ends were trimmed by 3 bases and 4 bases, with 12 bases remaining between them. This CDR3 has 14 residues. The CDR3 DNA reads as TGTGCCAGCAGTGATTCCAGGGTCCCAGAGACCCAGTACTTC. It translates to CASSDSRVPETQYF.

A single count supports this clone. The genes are TRBV10-1 and TRBJ2-7, with 7 bases fitting TRBD1. This CDR3 has 13 amino acids. The junction had 2 bases not matched to a gene; V was cut back by 3 bases and J by 3 bases. The germline gives CDR1 WNHNN, CDR2 SYGVQD (reference sequence). Here the CDR3 reads CASSERGLYEQYF. CDR3 nucleotide sequence: TGCGCCAGCAGTGAAAGGGGGCTCTACGAGCAGTACTTC.

The chain combines TRBV14 with TRBJ2-7; D is possibly TRBD1 (5 bases). The V and J ends lost 3 bases and 3 bases respectively, with 15 bases between them. The CDR3 has 15 residues. CDR1 is SGHDN, CDR2 FVKESK, per germline. CDR3 sequence reads: CASSQGRAIRYEQYF. The CDR3 DNA sequence: TGTGCCAGCAGCCAGGGCAGGGCCATTCGCTACGAGCAGTACTTC.